The clone carrying this T cell receptor beta chain occurred many times. These data are taken from a study of T cell repertoires in cytomegalovirus infection. Study details: CMV infection plus the matching HLA type was flagged by public TCR beta signatures.

Germline assignment: CDR1 SEHNR and CDR2 FQNEAQ (reference sequence). V was clipped by 1 base and J by 4 bases, with 14 bases between them. The CDR3 spans 15 residues. TCRdb redid the calling of the reads with MiXCR, one entry per CDR3 protein. The sample comprises 270,000 or so distinct CDR3 sequences, about a sixth of which are singletons, and around 43% rests with the top ten. The chain has TRBV7-9 and TRBJ2-7, with a tentative D call TRBD1 (6 bases). This clonotype was sampled from a human donor in good health (CMV status not recorded). Some clones in this sample may be carry-over from other donors' samples. Specimen: CD8+ T cells from PBMCs. This chain's CDR3 is CASSLESGALYEQYF. CDR3 nucleotide sequence: TGTGCCAGCAGCTTAGAATCAGGGGCCCTATACGAGCAGTACTTC.